The present entry profiles one T cell receptor beta chain with its context. The protocol was immunoSEQ multiplex PCR, while the TCRdb copy is restricted to in-frame clones and leaves out a portion. Here the sample spans around 200,000 clones, around 83% being singletons. The record originates from a study of blood T cell repertoires in COVID-19. Trimming stripped 6 bases from V and 6 bases from J, with 12 bases between. Per germline, CDR1 SGHTA and CDR2 FQGNSA. The CDR3 covers 12 residues. The receptor comes from a woman between 45 and 60 years old with acute or convalescent COVID-19. The J gene is TRBJ2-7, the V gene TRBV7-2; a possible D gene is TRBD2 (5 bases). Sequenced material: peripheral blood. The CDR3 DNA sequence: TGTGCCAGCAGTGGGGAGCGTAGCGAGCAGTACTTC. This gives the protein CASSGERSEQYF.